The next 5 T cell receptor beta chains were all read from a single sample in a study of blood T cell repertoires in COVID-19. Assay: immunoSEQ multiplex PCR; the TCRdb copy retains only in-frame clones and omits some. The sample has just over 250,000 clones, about 90% seen once. Specimen: peripheral blood. The receptor source for this set is a person aged 18 to 30 with COVID-19, enrolled during active disease.

This clone was picked up one time. V is TRBV19 and J is TRBJ2-1; 10 nucleotides match TRBD1. Germline values: CDR1 LNHDA, CDR2 SQIVND (reference sequence). This CDR3 is built from 15 residues. Trimming removed 3 bases from V and 8 bases from J; junction bases left unmatched: 7. CDR3 amino acids: CASSMGQGQSDEQFF. The DNA for the CDR3 is TGTGCCAGTAGTATGGGACAGGGGCAAAGCGATGAGCAGTTCTTC.

This clone was observed once. V is TRBV13 and J is TRBJ2-1; 7 bases map to TRBD2. The V and J ends lost 5 bases and 1 base, in that order; junction bases with no gene match: 11. This CDR3 comprises 17 residues. The germline V gene has CDR1 PRHDT and CDR2 FYEKMQ (reference sequence). CDR3 sequence reads: CASSHFLAGASYNEQFF. The CDR3 DNA sequence: TGTGCCAGCAGCCATTTTTTGGCGGGAGCTTCCTACAATGAGCAGTTCTTC. Full variable domain (remainder filled in from reference TRBV13 and TRBJ2-1): AAGVIQSPRHLIKEKRETATLKCYPIPRHDTVYWYQQGPGQDPQFLISFYEKMQSDKGSIPDRFSAQQFSDYHSELNMSSLELGDSALYFCASSHFLAGASYNEQFFGPGTRLTVL.

J is TRBJ2-7 and V is TRBV4-1, with TRBD2 matching 11 bases. Unmatched junction bases numbered 2, after V lost 1 base and J lost 0 bases. Germline V gives CDR1 MGHRA, CDR2 YSYEKL. CDR3 length: 16 residues. DNA of the CDR3: TGCGCCAGCAGCCAAGGGGGACTAGCGGCCTCCTACGAGCAGTACTTC. Translation gives CASSQGGLAASYEQYF.

This rearrangement joins TRBV20-1 to TRBJ1-1; 8 nucleotides match TRBD1. This CDR3 contains 11 residues. Germline V gives CDR1 DFQATT, CDR2 SNEGSKA (reference sequence). J lost 8 bases, V lost 6 bases, and 5 bases had no gene match. The CDR3 spells CSAADRGEAFF. CDR3 DNA sequence: TGCAGTGCAGCAGACAGGGGCGAAGCTTTCTTT.

The J gene is TRBJ2-5, the V gene TRBV7-9; no clear D. Germline V gene sequence: CDR1 SEHNR, CDR2 FQNEAQ (reference sequence). The CDR3 consists of 16 residues. The ends were cut back, 4 bases at V and 0 bases at J, with 15 bases in the middle. The CDR3 region has the DNA TGTGCCAGCAGCTCCCAGGTTCCGAAGTACCAAGAGACCCAGTACTTC. It codes for CASSSQVPKYQETQYF.